The T cell receptor beta chain under discussion was sequenced for a study of blood T cell repertoires in COVID-19. Some clones are missing from TCRdb's copy, which holds only in-frame ones; the method was immunoSEQ multiplex PCR. Of roughly 200,000 clones in the sample, about 88% are singletons; the top ten hold about 6.8%. The CDR3 extends over 12 amino acids. Looked up from germline, CDR1 is MDHEN and CDR2 is SYDVKM. Trimming left V 5 bases short and J 8 bases short, with 10 bases between. V usage is TRBV28 and J usage is TRBJ2-1, with TRBD2 as a possible D gene (5 bases). Sequenced: peripheral blood. This TCR was sampled from a woman in her thirties or forties who had recovered from COVID-19. CDR3 in DNA: TGTGCCAGCAGTGGGGAGAGGGATGAGCAGTTCTTC. Translation: CASSGERDEQFF.